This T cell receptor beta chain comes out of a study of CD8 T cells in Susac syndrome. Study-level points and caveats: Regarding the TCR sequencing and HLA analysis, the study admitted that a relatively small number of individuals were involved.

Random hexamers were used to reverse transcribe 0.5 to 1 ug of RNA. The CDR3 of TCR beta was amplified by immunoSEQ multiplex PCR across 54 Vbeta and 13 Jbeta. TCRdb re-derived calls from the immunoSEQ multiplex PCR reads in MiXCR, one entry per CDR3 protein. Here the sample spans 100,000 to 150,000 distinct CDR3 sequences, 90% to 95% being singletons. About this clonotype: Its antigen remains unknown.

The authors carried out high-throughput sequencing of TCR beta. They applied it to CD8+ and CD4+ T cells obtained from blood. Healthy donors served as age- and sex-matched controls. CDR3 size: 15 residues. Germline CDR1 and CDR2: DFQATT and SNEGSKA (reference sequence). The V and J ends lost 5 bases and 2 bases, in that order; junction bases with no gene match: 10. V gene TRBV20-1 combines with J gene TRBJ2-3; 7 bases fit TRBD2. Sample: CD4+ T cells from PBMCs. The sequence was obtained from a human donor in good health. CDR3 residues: CSAFLGGSNTDTQYF. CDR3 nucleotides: TGCAGTGCTTTCCTGGGGGGGAGTAACACAGATACGCAGTATTTT.